One T cell receptor beta chain is described in this entry. There is no known antigen for this receptor. No per-base quality is available; no much larger clone lies one base away. This sample was included in a study of response to subunit inactivated influenza vaccine (dated by TCRdb to the late 2010s). Broadly, across the study: To follow how T cells responded to a trivalent subunit inactivated influenza vaccine, the researchers relied on deep quantitative profiling of the T cell receptor repertoire. What the study reported, not specific to this receptor: The authors suggested that each seasonal influenza vaccination may recruit only a limited number of new T cells.

At the junction V is shortened by 5 bases and J by 7 bases, with 14 bases in between. Per the germline V gene (reference sequence), SEHNR is the CDR1 and FQNEAQ is the CDR2. The CDR3, from cysteine to phenylalanine, totals 14 residues. The sequence is cut down to CDR3 DNA, 42 bases in frame from base 1. Library preparation used RT-PCR. The sequencer was an Illumina HiSeq 2500. Using fastp at Q25 and MiXCR, TCRdb reprocessed the public reads and kept productive beta chains. Rows matching on CDR3 protein sequence are summarized as one entry with the most common DNA and genes. In this sample the table shows 170,000 or so distinct CDR3 sequences, about 10% of which occur a single time. The ten largest clones add up to roughly 36% of the sample.

The chain links TRBV7-9 with TRBJ2-2; a tentative D call is TRBD1 (6 bases match). The origin of this receptor is a man between 50 and 69 years old who received an inactivated influenza vaccine. Donor details come from another sample of the same person, matched by shared clones. The specimen comprised CD8+ T cells sorted from PBMCs, sampled less than 30 months after vaccination. The CDR3 in this case is CASSIPTGYGELFF. The DNA sequence reads TGTGCCAGCAGCATCCCAACAGGGTACGGGGAGCTGTTTTTT.